This T cell receptor beta chain emerged from a study of Ad26.COV2.S vaccination and SARS-CoV-2 variants (dated by TCRdb to 2020 to 2022). Notes on the research overall: The specificity and breadth of SARS-CoV-2-reactive T cell receptors after Ad26.COV2.S vaccination were assessed by TCRbeta repertoire sequencing. The TCR-sequenced set comprised around 32 samples: roughly 19 Ad26.COV2.S vaccine recipients, 5 placebo recipients and 8 SARS-CoV-2 convalescent individuals.

Broader findings and caveats from the paper: Vaccine and placebo recipients had comparable non-spike TCR breadth, which fits with the vaccine containing only spike. Substantial breadth of spike-specific CD8+ and CD4+ T cell responses was reported after vaccination. Spike-specific TCR breadth was higher in Ad26.COV2.S recipients than in placebo recipients (P = 0.0014). The authors noted that the TCR breadth and depth analyses may have underestimated total T cell responses.

According to the study, the label for this sample's time point signals: individuals recovered from natural SARS-CoV-2 infection. This clone was seen ten or more times. Its antigen target is currently unknown. No base qualities exist here, and no much larger clone lies one base off it. TCRbeta CDR3 regions were sequenced with the immunoSEQ Assay. After extraction, genomic DNA underwent amplification by bias-controlled multiplex PCR, followed by high-throughput sequencing. The source study handled its data this way. Collapsing and filtering of sequences were performed to quantify the absolute abundance of each unique TCRbeta CDR3 region. T cell fraction was estimated by normalization of TCRbeta template counts to usable DNA, with usable DNA being measured through amplification of reference genes present in all nucleated cells. Repertoire TCRs were annotated as SARS-CoV-2-specific when V gene, CDR3 amino acid sequence and J gene were exactly matched to a known reactive TCR set. The reference SARS-CoV-2 TCR set came from MIRA and was filtered for enrichment in COVID-19-positive ImmuneCODE repertoires, removing public or cross-reactive TCRs. Using the MIRA antigens, annotated TCRs were further analysed by specific ORF or by position within an ORF. Depth was the summed frequency of annotated unique rearrangements, while breadth was defined as annotated unique rearrangements over total unique productive rearrangements. Two-sided Wilcoxon rank-sum tests were used to compare TCR breadth between groups. Sourced from immuneACCESS, this table was stored by TCRdb with only in-frame sequences that have V and J called. A share of the clones is absent; for the studies checked, an unresolved V gene accounts for under half, and the remainder has no known explanation. Clone size and V and J calls were adopted from that table, with D and trimming inferred from the DNA. The table for this sample lists 350,000 to 450,000 clones; 90% to 95% of them were counted only once. The ten largest clonotypes hold about 3.8% of the sample.

The material was peripheral blood, obtained after recovery from COVID-19. The clonotype was recovered from a human donor who had recovered from COVID-19.

The DNA sequence is given as TGCGCCAGCAGCCAGGGGGGAGGGTCCGGGGCCAACGTCCTGACTTTC. Translated, it gives CASSQGGGSGANVLTF. Here the chain combines TRBV4-3 and TRBJ2-6, and TRBD2 aligns with 7 junction nucleotides. After removal of 3 bases from V and 4 bases from J, the junction retains 6 bases not matched to a gene. The CDR3 goes from the cysteine to the phenylalanine over 16 residues. Solely the CDR3 DNA is kept, with 48 bases framed from the first base. Taken from the germline V gene, the CDR1 and CDR2 loops are LGHNA and YSLEER.